The present entry profiles one TCR beta chain with its context. This sample is drawn from a study of blood T cell repertoires in COVID-19. Study-level information: Specimens from acute and convalescent COVID-19 originated in the United States, Italy and Spain. T cells, B-cell-depleted T cells, or PBMCs supplied cDNA or gDNA.

This CDR3 has 15 residues. The germline CDR1 and CDR2 sequences are SGHRS and YFSETQ. V shed 4 bases and J shed 1 base, with 14 bases lying between them. How the authors handled the data: The authors estimated nucleated cell counts from reference gene primer amplification. Some clones are missing from TCRdb's copy, which holds only in-frame ones; the method was immunoSEQ multiplex PCR. Clonal size and the V and J genes are those of that table, whereas D and trimming came from the DNA. The table shows about 220,000 clones, with about 86% occurring only once. The sample was peripheral blood. The receptor was isolated from a woman in her thirties who had recovered from COVID-19. The chain carries TRBV5-1 and TRBJ2-5; possible D gene TRBD1, 6 bases. CDR3 residues: CASSPRQEFQETQYF. The CDR3 DNA follows: TGCGCCAGCAGCCCAAGACAGGAGTTCCAAGAGACCCAGTACTTC.